The source of this TCR beta chain is a study of T cell responses to AZD1222 COVID-19 vaccine. General study results and limits: At study baseline, merely about 6 AZD1222 recipients were seropositive. Across the whole spike, CD4 TCRs peaked at regions 160-218 and 743-854.

Whether given at about 4 or about 12 weeks, second doses were pooled. Details on this clone: Its specificity is unknown.

The length of the CDR3 is 15 residues. After removal of 3 bases from V and 3 bases from J, the junction contained 3 bases not matched to a gene. The V gene's germline CDR1 is KGHSH and CDR2 LQKENI. Assay: immunoSEQ multiplex PCR; the TCRdb copy retains only in-frame clones and omits some. This table has more than 80,000 clones, over 75% appearing once. The origin of this receptor is an adult who received the AZD1222 COVID-19 vaccine. The input for sequencing was peripheral blood, taken 28 days after the second AZD1222 dose. The chain employs TRBV18 and TRBJ1-3, with 9 bases that match TRBD1. CDR3 DNA: TGTGCCAGCTCACCGAGGACAGGGGATGGAAACACCATATATTTT. Amino acid sequence: CASSPRTGDGNTIYF.